The 22 T cell receptor beta chains below were found in one sample sequenced in a study of cytomegalovirus exposure and HLA in healthy donors (dated by TCRdb to 2017 to 2019). The library was built by means of the immunoSEQ multiplex PCR assay. For the multiplex PCR, a mixture combining 60 forward primers for TCR Vbeta segments and 13 reverse primers for TCR Jbeta segments was used. TCRdb re-hosts the immuneACCESS table, in-frame sequences only. Its copies lack some clones; in the studies checked, an unresolved V gene accounts for under half of them, and the cause for the rest is not known. For this sample there are about 130,000 clones; 80% to 90% appear just once. The ten top clones hold 5.9% of the sample. Material: PBMCs. These receptors were collected from a middle-aged woman in good health and CMV-seropositive.

The chain joins TRBV18 to TRBJ2-2; D gene unclear. The CDR3 sequence is 17 residues long. Germline V lookup: CDR1 KGHSH, CDR2 LQKENI. The V and J ends lost 1 base and 0 bases respectively, with 12 bases between them. The CDR3 protein is CASSPRQETANTGELFF. The CDR3 nucleotides read TGTGCCAGCTCACCACGTCAAGAAACAGCGAACACCGGGGAGCTGTTTTTT. Full variable domain (remainder filled in from reference TRBV18 and TRBJ2-2): NAGVMQNPRHLVRRRGQEARLRCSPMKGHSHVYWYRQLPEEGLKFMVYLQKENIIDESGMPKERFSAEFPKEGPSILRIQQVVRGDSAAYFCASSPRQETANTGELFFGEGSRLTVL.

This chain links TRBV6-6 with TRBJ2-7; no firm D call. V lost 2 bases and J 1 base, leaving 9 bases between the germline ends. In germline, CDR1 is MNHNY, CDR2 SVGAGI (reference sequence). CDR3 length equals 14 residues. This CDR3 reads CASSYAGISYEQYF. The CDR3 coding sequence is TGTGCCAGCAGTTACGCAGGTATTTCCTACGAGCAGTACTTC.

The chain has TRBV7-9 and TRBJ1-1, with 8 bases matching TRBD1. The ends lost 3 bases at V and 3 bases at J; junction bases unmatched: 6. This CDR3 spans 15 amino acids. CDR1 and CDR2 from the germline V gene are SEHNR and FQNEAQ (reference sequence). The CDR3 protein is CASSFDTGGDTEAFF. As DNA, the CDR3 is TGTGCCAGCAGCTTCGACACAGGGGGGGACACTGAAGCTTTCTTT.

V and J are TRBV30 and TRBJ2-2, with TRBD2 as a possible D gene (6 bases). Germline V gene lookup returns CDR1 GTSNPN and CDR2 SVGIG (reference sequence). V lost 0 bases, J lost 4 bases, and 9 bases lay in between. CDR3 length: 14 residues. The CDR3 here is CAWSVWGGTGELFF. The CDR3 DNA sequence: TGTGCCTGGAGTGTATGGGGAGGCACCGGGGAGCTGTTTTTT.

The rearrangement joins TRBV6-1 to TRBJ1-3, with D possibly TRBD1 on 5 matching bases. With 0 bases removed from V and 4 bases from J, the gap between germline ends came to 13 bases. CDR3 length: 16 amino acids. Germline CDR1 and CDR2: MNHNS and SASEGT. The CDR3 reads CASSEARGRWGNTIYF. The CDR3 nucleotides read TGTGCCAGCAGTGAAGCGCGGGGGAGGTGGGGAAACACCATATATTTT.

This sequence joins TRBV6-5 and TRBJ1-1, with unresolved D. The ends were cut back, 0 bases at V and 1 base at J, with 9 bases in the middle. CDR3 length: 15 residues. Looked up from germline, CDR1 is MNHEY and CDR2 is SVGAGI. DNA of the CDR3: TGTGCCAGCAGTTACTCGGCAGGAACGAACACTGAAGCTTTCTTT. Translating gives CASSYSAGTNTEAFF.

The gene calls are TRBV4-3 and TRBJ1-4; no firm D call. V was pared by 6 bases and J by 3 bases, with 11 bases between. Germline V gives CDR1 LGHNA, CDR2 YSLEER. The CDR3 runs 14 residues. The CDR3 bases are TGCGCCAGCAGTCGAGGACTCGCTAATGAAAAACTGTTTTTT. Translation: CASSRGLANEKLFF.

The V call is TRBV7-8, the J call TRBJ1-5; no reliable D call. V lost 6 bases and J 0 bases, leaving 9 bases between the germline ends. The CDR3 contains 14 residues. CDR1 and CDR2 from the germline V gene are SGHVS and FQNEAQ. In DNA, the CDR3 is TGTGCCAGCAGTCCAATTCCTAGCAATCAGCCCCAGCATTTT. Translation: CASSPIPSNQPQHF.

This clone was recorded a few times. The rearrangement joins TRBV4-3 to TRBJ2-1, with TRBD1 matching 7 bases. Trimming cost V 3 bases and J 12 bases; bases outside gene matches: 11. This CDR3 has 14 amino acids. Germline lookup yields CDR1 LGHNA and CDR2 YSLEER. The CDR3 is CASSHRHRGRGQFF. The CDR3 DNA follows: TGCGCCAGCAGCCACCGACACAGGGGAAGGGGGCAGTTCTTC.

This clone was observed a single time. V gene TRBV27 combines with J gene TRBJ1-5, with D maybe TRBD1 (5 bases). V was trimmed by 2 bases and J by 4 bases, leaving 9 bases between them. The CDR3 has 14 amino acids. CDR1 and CDR2 (germline): MNHEY, SMNVEV (reference sequence). In DNA form, the CDR3 reads TGTGCCAGCAGTTTAGCAGGGCGGAATCAGCCCCAGCATTTT. This gives the protein CASSLAGRNQPQHF.

This clone was counted a few times. Other DNA sequences from this sample encode an identical CDR3 as well. The rearrangement links TRBV9 to TRBJ2-7; 8 bases align to TRBD2. Germline V gene data show CDR1 as SGDLS and CDR2 as YYNGEE. This CDR3 comprises 15 residues. V dropped 0 bases and J dropped 2; count of bases not matched to a gene: 4. CDR3 region: CASSVASGGPYEQYF. The CDR3 DNA follows: TGTGCCAGCAGCGTAGCCAGCGGGGGTCCCTACGAGCAGTACTTC.

V gene TRBV10-3 combines with J gene TRBJ2-1; 8 nucleotides match TRBD2. This CDR3 spans 16 amino acids. Germline V gene data show CDR1 as ENHRY and CDR2 as SYGVKD. The V and J ends lost 2 bases and 7 bases, in that order; junction bases with no gene match: 10. The CDR3 nucleotides read TGTGCCATCAGTGAGCGCAGCGGGGGCTTAGGTAATGAGCAGTTCTTC. Translation gives CAISERSGGLGNEQFF.

The V gene is TRBV28, the J gene TRBJ1-1; 9 bases agree with TRBD1. The CDR3 contains 14 residues. CDR1 MDHEN and CDR2 SYDVKM come from the germline V gene. The V segment lost 6 bases and the J segment 1 base; nucleotides outside the gene matches: 3. The DNA for the CDR3 is TGTGCCAGCAGGCCGGGACAGGGGAACACTGAAGCTTTCTTT. This encodes CASRPGQGNTEAFF.

This clone was seen only a few times. The chain joins TRBV28 to TRBJ1-5; D perhaps matches TRBD1 (5 bases). The germline gives CDR1 MDHEN, CDR2 SYDVKM. The V end lost 11 bases, the J end lost 4 bases, and 12 bases lay between the germline ends. CDR3 length equals 12 residues. CDR3 nucleotide sequence: TGTGCCGTCCTAGGGACTAATCAGCCCCAGCATTTT. It encodes CAVLGTNQPQHF. Looking up the rest from reference TRBV28 and TRBJ1-5 gives the full variable domain: DVKVTQSSRYLVKRTGEKVFLECVQDMDHENMFWYRQDPGLGLRLIYFSYDVKMKEKGDIPEGYSVSREKKERFSLILESASTNQTSMYLCAVLGTNQPQHFGDGTRLSIL.

The chain couples TRBV2 to TRBJ1-5; tentatively, D is TRBD1 (5 bases). The CDR3 spans 16 residues. V lost 4 bases and J 2 bases, leaving 15 bases between the germline ends. CDR1 is SNHLY and CDR2 is FYNNEI in the germline V gene. The CDR3 bases are TGTGCCAGCAGTGTAACAGGCGACACTGGCAATCAGCCCCAGCATTTT. Translated: CASSVTGDTGNQPQHF.

The chain employs TRBV5-1 and TRBJ1-2, with 7 bases that match TRBD1. The ends lost 5 bases at V and 0 bases at J; junction bases unmatched: 10. Germline V gene sequence: CDR1 SGHRS, CDR2 YFSETQ. The CDR3 covers 16 residues. The CDR3 here is CASSSGRQGTNYGYTF. DNA of the CDR3: TGCGCCAGCAGTTCGGGTAGACAGGGAACTAACTATGGCTACACCTTC.

The rearrangement links TRBV28 to TRBJ2-7; 10 bases agree with TRBD2. The germline gives CDR1 MDHEN, CDR2 SYDVKM. The CDR3 length is 15 residues. With V trimmed by 6 bases and J by 2 bases, 7 bases remained unmatched. CDR3 sequence: CASSSTSGTAYEQYF. CDR3 coding DNA: TGTGCCAGCAGCTCCACTAGCGGGACAGCCTACGAGCAGTACTTC. The variable domain in full, with the rest retrieved from reference TRBV28 and TRBJ2-7, is DVKVTQSSRYLVKRTGEKVFLECVQDMDHENMFWYRQDPGLGLRLIYFSYDVKMKEKGDIPEGYSVSREKKERFSLILESASTNQTSMYLCASSSTSGTAYEQYFGPGTRLTVT.

This clone was counted once. The chain carries TRBV27 and TRBJ2-7; D not certain. The germline V gene encodes CDR1 MNHEY and CDR2 SMNVEV (reference sequence). The CDR3 runs 11 residues. V dropped 6 bases and J dropped 3 bases, with 6 bases sitting between them. The CDR3 DNA sequence: TGTGCCAGCAGCCCCGGCTACGAGCAGTACTTC. Translating it yields CASSPGYEQYF.

The chain carries TRBV9 and TRBJ2-7; 11 bases are a match to TRBD1. CDR1 is SGDLS and CDR2 is YYNGEE in the germline V gene. V was clipped by 4 bases and J by 3 bases; unmatched bases: 9. CDR3 length equals 16 residues. The CDR3 nucleotides read TGTGCCAGCAGCCTCCAGTCCGGGACAGGGGGCTACGAGCAGTACTTC. It translates to CASSLQSGTGGYEQYF.

This chain joins TRBV7-2 and TRBJ2-7; TRBD2 aligns across 7 bases. Losses at the gene ends were 1 base for V and 2 bases for J; bases not matched to a gene: 5. The germline V gene encodes CDR1 SGHTA and CDR2 FQGNSA. This CDR3 is built from 15 residues. The DNA for the CDR3 is TGTGCCAGCAGCTTAGTTAGCGGGCTGACCTACGAGCAGTACTTC. This gives the protein CASSLVSGLTYEQYF. Based on the CDR3 plus reference TRBV7-2 and TRBJ2-7, the full variable domain is GAGVSQSPSNKVTEKGKDVELRCDPISGHTALYWYRQSLGQGLEFLIYFQGNSAPDKSGLPSDRFSAERTGGSVSTLTIQRTQQEDSAVYLCASSLVSGLTYEQYFGPGTRLTVT.

In nucleotides, the CDR3 is TGTGCCAGCAGCAAAGGGGACAGGGTGTCCTACGAGCAGTACTTC. It is translated as CASSKGDRVSYEQYF. The chain links TRBV21-1 to TRBJ2-7; the D segment call TRBD1 is taken from the table without a DNA check. TRBV21-1 is marked as a pseudogene. CDR3 length: 15 amino acids.

The chain links TRBV6-5 to TRBJ2-3; 8 nucleotides align to TRBD2. This CDR3 contains 16 residues. V shed 6 bases, J shed 2 bases, and the junction held 10 bases outside the gene matches. Looked up from germline, CDR1 is MNHEY and CDR2 is SVGAGI. The CDR3 DNA reads TGTGCCAGCAGCTACGCTTTAGCGGGATCCACAGATACGCAGTATTTT. Protein: CASSYALAGSTDTQYF.